Each of the 23 T cell receptor beta chains below was sequenced from the same sample in a study of CD8 T cells in ankylosing spondylitis. A single record per CDR3 protein comes from TCRdb applying MiXCR to the 5' RACE reads. The sample shows 200,000 or so distinct CDR3 sequences, roughly 13% of them seen only once. Input material: blood, either unsorted or a sorted T cell fraction (not recorded which). The receptors shown here come from a female donor with ankylosing spondylitis or in good health (not recorded which).

This clonotype has just a few counts. V gene TRBV2 combines with J gene TRBJ2-2; D is perhaps TRBD1 (5 bases). Germline V gives CDR1 SNHLY, CDR2 FYNNEI. V lost 2 bases, J lost 4 bases, and 8 bases lay in between. The length of the CDR3 is 14 residues. CDR3 region: CASSERQSTGELFF. CDR3 sequence (DNA): TGTGCCAGCAGTGAACGACAGAGCACCGGGGAGCTGTTTTTT.

This clonotype has at least ten counts. V gene TRBV10-2 combines with J gene TRBJ1-4; D is unclear. Trimming left V 3 bases short and J 5 bases short, with 13 bases between. CDR1 and CDR2 from the germline V gene are WSHSY and SAAADI. CDR3 length: 15 amino acids. As DNA, the CDR3 is TGCGCCAGCAGTGAAAGAATCTTGGGGAATGAAAAACTGTTTTTT. Amino acids: CASSERILGNEKLFF.

This clonotype was seen repeatedly, ten times or more. This sequence joins TRBV4-3 and TRBJ2-2, with D possibly being TRBD2 (6 bases). Germline loops: CDR1 LGHNA, CDR2 YSLEER. The CDR3 is 14 residues long. The V end was cut by 2 bases, the J end by 6 bases, with 10 bases between. The CDR3: CASSQTGSSGELFF. The CDR3 nucleotides are TGCGCCAGCAGCCAAACCGGGAGTTCCGGGGAGCTGTTTTTT.

This clonotype was counted between two and nine times. The rearrangement links TRBV20-1 to TRBJ2-5; weak D call: TRBD1 (6 bases). CDR1 is DFQATT, CDR2 SNEGSKA, per germline (reference sequence). The V gene lost 4 bases and the J gene lost 2 bases, with 8 bases spanning the gap. This CDR3 spans 12 amino acids. This chain's CDR3 is CSATTGQETQYF. In DNA form, the CDR3 reads TGCAGTGCTACGACAGGTCAAGAGACCCAGTACTTC.

This clonotype was counted at least ten times. This chain connects TRBV24-1 to TRBJ2-1; 9 positions agree with TRBD1. Germline V gene lookup returns CDR1 KGHDR and CDR2 SFDVKD. With 1 base clipped from V and 8 bases from J, the junction kept 8 bases outside the gene matches. The CDR3 runs 16 residues. The chain's CDR3 is CATSDFPGQGADEQFF. The CDR3 bases are TGTGCCACCAGTGATTTCCCGGGACAGGGTGCCGATGAGCAGTTCTTC.

This clonotype was seen at least ten times. The chain is built from TRBV7-3 and TRBJ2-3; a weak D match, TRBD2 (5 bases). The germline V gene has CDR1 SGHTA and CDR2 FQGTGA. V was clipped by 0 bases and J by 2 bases, with 9 bases between them. The CDR3 length is 15 residues. The DNA of the CDR3 is TGTGCCAGCAGCTTAACACGGGATGACACAGATACGCAGTATTTT. This encodes CASSLTRDDTDTQYF.

In this sample, this clonotype turned up many times. The chain uses TRBV20-1 and TRBJ2-4; D possibly corresponds to TRBD2 (6 bases). Germline loops: CDR1 DFQATT, CDR2 SNEGSKA (reference sequence). The CDR3 sequence is 14 residues long. The germline V and J ends were trimmed by 5 bases and 2 bases, with 13 bases remaining between them. The CDR3 coding sequence is TGCAGTGCTCAGACCGGGACTTCCAAAAACATTCAGTACTTC. As protein: CSAQTGTSKNIQYF.

The chain employs TRBV6-2 or TRBV6-3 and TRBJ2-7; 10 bases align to TRBD2. The CDR3 sequence is 16 residues long. V trimming: 6 bases; J trimming: 3 bases; junction bases outside the gene matches: 11. Germline values: CDR1 MNHEY, CDR2 SVGEGT. CDR3 residues: CASSHTTSGAYYEQYF. CDR3 DNA sequence: TGTGCCAGCAGCCATACCACTAGCGGGGCTTACTACGAGCAGTACTTC.

This clonotype has a count of ten or more. This chain uses TRBV6-1 with TRBJ2-7, with TRBD2 matching 7 bases. Trimming cost V 6 bases and J 1 base; bases outside gene matches: 9. This CDR3 contains 15 residues. The germline V gene encodes CDR1 MNHNS and CDR2 SASEGT. The CDR3 region has the DNA TGTGCCAGCAGGCTCCTAGCGGACATATCCTACGAGCAGTACTTC. Its protein is CASRLLADISYEQYF.

J is TRBJ2-2 and V is TRBV4-3; D ambiguous. Germline CDR1 is LGHNA and CDR2 is YSLEER. This CDR3 is built from 15 residues. Trimming removed 0 bases from V and 2 bases from J, with 7 bases in between. In DNA form, the CDR3 reads TGCGCCAGCAGCCAAGATTGGGGAAACACCGGGGAGCTGTTTTTT. Protein product: CASSQDWGNTGELFF.

The sample holds many counts of this clonotype. The V and J genes are TRBV24-1 and TRBJ1-1; D gene ambiguous. Germline CDR1 reads KGHDR; CDR2 reads SFDVKD. The CDR3 loop spans 13 amino acids. V dropped 3 bases and J dropped 1 base, with 5 bases sitting between them. The CDR3 sequence is CATSDVGNTEAFF. CDR3 sequence (DNA): TGTGCCACCAGTGATGTAGGGAACACTGAAGCTTTCTTT.

This clonotype showed up many times. Here the CDR3 DNA reads TGTGCCTCGGGAAGAGAAGGACAGGGCGAAGCTTTCTTT. Its translation: CASGREGQGEAFF. This chain uses TRBV19 with TRBJ1-1, with 8 bases matching TRBD1. CDR3 length equals 13 residues. The V gene's germline CDR1 is LNHDA and CDR2 SQIVND (reference sequence). The V gene end was trimmed by 11 bases and the J gene end by 8 bases; junction bases not matched to a gene: 13.

The V gene is TRBV12-3 or TRBV12-4, the J gene TRBJ1-2; D is unclear. The CDR3 extends over 12 amino acids. Deletions cut 5 bases from V and 8 bases from J, with 12 bases between. The CDR3 region is CASSPGVRGYTF. For the CDR3, the DNA is TGTGCCAGCAGTCCGGGAGTCCGAGGCTACACCTTC.

This clonotype was seen at least ten times. This CDR3 reads CASSYSTGRDGYTF. CDR3 nucleotides: TGTGCCAGCAGTTACTCGACAGGGCGGGATGGCTACACCTTC. J is TRBJ1-2 and V is TRBV6-5; 7 nucleotides line up with TRBD1. This CDR3 contains 14 residues. In germline, CDR1 is MNHEY, CDR2 SVGAGI. Losses at the gene ends were 0 bases for V and 6 bases for J; bases not matched to a gene: 4.

The chain's CDR3 is CASTMTTSGPGELFF. CDR3 in DNA: TGCGCCAGCACCATGACGACTAGCGGTCCCGGGGAGCTGTTTTTT. The chain is built from TRBV5-1 and TRBJ2-2; 9 nucleotides line up with TRBD2. The CDR3 extends over 15 amino acids. V shed 6 bases and J 6 bases; nucleotides not matched to a gene: 9. Germline assignment: CDR1 SGHRS and CDR2 YFSETQ.

This clonotype came up a few times. V gene TRBV7-2 combines with J gene TRBJ2-1; 10 nucleotides line up with TRBD2. The CDR3 contains 14 residues. Germline values: CDR1 SGHTA, CDR2 FQGNSA. V gave up 10 bases and J gave up 6 bases; unmatched junction bases: 9. CDR3 loop: CANQAGGPANEQFF. DNA for the CDR3: TGTGCCAACCAAGCGGGAGGGCCGGCCAATGAGCAGTTCTTC.

Many counts were recorded for this clonotype. The chain joins TRBV7-9 to TRBJ1-1; TRBD1 might be the D (5 bases). Trimming removed 1 base from V and 8 bases from J, with 8 bases in between. Germline assignment: CDR1 SEHNR and CDR2 FQNEAQ (reference sequence). The CDR3 sequence is 12 residues long. As DNA, the CDR3 is TGTGCCAGCAGCTTAGGGGGGTTAGAAGCTTTCTTT. It encodes CASSLGGLEAFF.

The chain recombines TRBV27 with TRBJ1-5; D uncertain. Germline V gene lookup returns CDR1 MNHEY and CDR2 SMNVEV (reference sequence). With 8 bases removed from V and 3 bases from J, the gap between germline ends came to 14 bases. The CDR3 runs to 14 residues. DNA for the CDR3: TGTGCCAGCGGCCTCACCGGGCCCAATCAGCCCCAGCATTTT. Its protein product is CASGLTGPNQPQHF.

The rearrangement uses TRBV5-4 and TRBJ2-1; D remains unclear. CDR1 is SGHNT and CDR2 is YYREEE in the germline V gene (reference sequence). Deletions cut 1 base from V and 0 bases from J, with 8 bases between. The CDR3 extends over 15 amino acids. Here the CDR3 reads CASSLHGISYNEQFF. The CDR3 DNA reads TGTGCCAGCAGCTTGCACGGCATCTCCTACAATGAGCAGTTCTTC.

This clonotype was found a few times. The chain has TRBV12-3 or TRBV12-4 and TRBJ2-7, with D possibly matching TRBD2 (6 bases). This CDR3 has 15 amino acids. The ends were cut back, 3 bases at V and 3 bases at J, with 15 bases in the middle. CDR3 DNA sequence: TGTGCCAGCAGTTTTACGGCGGGGACCCTCTACGAGCAGTACTTC. Translation gives CASSFTAGTLYEQYF.

This clonotype was counted a few times. CDR3 sequence reads: CAWSNRGEGDIQTQYF. The DNA for the CDR3 is TGTGCCTGGAGTAATAGGGGCGAGGGGGATATACAGACCCAGTACTTC. The chain is built from TRBV30 and TRBJ2-5; tentatively, D is TRBD1 (6 bases). The CDR3 is 16 amino acids. The germline CDR1 and CDR2 sequences are GTSNPN and SVGIG (reference sequence). With 2 bases removed from V and 6 bases from J, the gap between germline ends came to 22 bases.

The table lists this clonotype with a few counts. The chain employs TRBV12-3 or TRBV12-4 and TRBJ2-3; the D is unclear. Trimming removed 6 bases at V and 0 bases at J, with 19 bases between. CDR3 size: 17 residues. The CDR3 is CASSSSRGILSTDTQYF. In DNA, the CDR3 is TGTGCCAGCAGCTCCTCTCGTGGGATCCTAAGCACAGATACGCAGTATTTT.

This clonotype was counted at least ten times. V usage is TRBV12-3 or TRBV12-4 and J usage is TRBJ2-2, with TRBD1 matching over 10 bases. With V trimmed by 6 bases and J by 5 bases, 6 bases remained unmatched. The CDR3 runs 15 residues. The CDR3 bases are TGTGCCAGCAGCCCGACAGGGGGCTGGACCGGGGAGCTGTTTTTT. Translated: CASSPTGGWTGELFF.